This entry concerns a single TCR beta chain. The data originate from a study of blood T cell repertoires in COVID-19. Overall study: COVID-19 samples, acute and convalescent, were from the United States, Italy and Spain. From T cells, B-cell-depleted T cells, or PBMCs came the material, which was cDNA or gDNA.

Germline values: CDR1 MNHEY, CDR2 SMNVEV (reference sequence). Unmatched junction bases numbered 7, after V lost 6 bases and J lost 4 bases. The CDR3 contains 15 residues. Clones were read by immunoSEQ multiplex PCR, and TCRdb kept only the in-frame ones, dropping some. The top ten clones hold 2.1% of a sample with more than 150,000 clones, 70% to 90% of them seen once. Sequencing input: peripheral blood. The sequence came from a man in his 70s with active or convalescent COVID-19. The rearrangement joins TRBV27 to TRBJ2-1; 9 bases are shared with TRBD2. CDR3 sequence (DNA): TGTGCCAGCAGATCCGGGACTAGCAATTACAATGAGCAGTTCTTC. This gives the protein CASRSGTSNYNEQFF.